The 2 T cell receptor beta chains in this list originate from one sample, sequenced in a study of T cells in narcolepsy. Sequenced by immunoSEQ multiplex PCR; TCRdb stores in-frame clones only, minus some. Of some 30,000 clones listed, about 89% were seen once; the top ten hold around 1.1%. Sequenced: CD45RA- memory CD4+ T cells from PBMCs. These receptors came from a human donor with narcolepsy.

A single count supports this clone. The chain is built from TRBV7-9 and TRBJ1-2; a weak D match, TRBD1 (5 bases). Trimming cost V 6 bases and J 6 bases, with 11 bases left between them. This CDR3 is 12 amino acids long. Germline-derived CDR1 and CDR2 are SEHNR and FQNEAQ (reference sequence). In DNA form, the CDR3 reads TGTGCCAGCAGTTCAGGGTTTCATGGCTACACCTTC. Its protein is CASSSGFHGYTF.

This chain links TRBV2 with TRBJ1-3; TRBD1 matches 8 bases. This CDR3 spans 14 amino acids. Losses at the gene ends were 0 bases for V and 7 bases for J; bases not matched to a gene: 2. The V gene's germline CDR1 is SNHLY and CDR2 FYNNEI. CDR3 sequence reads: CASSEARQGNTIYF. CDR3 DNA sequence: TGTGCCAGCAGTGAAGCGAGACAGGGGAACACCATATATTTT.